The T cell receptor (beta chain) described here comes from a study of T cells after yellow fever vaccination. The CDR3 is 14 residues long. Deletions cut 3 bases from V and 5 bases from J, with 13 bases between. 5'RACE template switching generated TCR cDNA, adding a universal primer site and UMIs. TCRdb ran MiXCR on the 5' RACE reads and lists one entry per CDR3 protein. The sample contains approximately 610,000 distinct CDR3 sequences, around 17% of which appear only once. The chain has TRBV12-3 or TRBV12-4 and TRBJ1-1, with D perhaps matching TRBD1 (5 bases). This clonotype originated in a man between 18 and 35 years old who received the YFV17D yellow fever vaccine. Sequencing was performed on PBMCs, taken 5 to 6 days after the first yellow fever vaccination. Written as DNA, the CDR3 is TGTGCCAGCAGTTTCGGACAATCTAGGACTGAAGCTTTCTTT. It yields the protein CASSFGQSRTEAFF.